This T cell receptor beta chain was found in a study of response to subunit inactivated influenza vaccine (dated by TCRdb to 2016 to 2019). As for the study more broadly: The study used deep quantitative T cell receptor repertoire profiling to track responses to a trivalent subunit inactivated influenza vaccine. The full study reports these points: According to the authors, only a limited number of new T cells may be recruited by each seasonal influenza vaccination.

In regard to this clonotype: There is no known antigen for this receptor. The input lacks base qualities; no much larger clone sits a single base away.

V is pared back by 5 bases and J by 7 bases, with 8 bases lying between the germline termini. Measured from the cysteine to the phenylalanine, the CDR3 is 12 residues long. The sequence is cut down to CDR3 DNA, 36 bases in frame from base 1. According to the germline V gene, CDR1 reads SGHTA and CDR2 reads FQGTGA. Library preparation was by RT-PCR. The listed sequencing device is Illumina HiSeq 2500. The public reads were run again by TCRdb, first through fastp at Q25 and then through MiXCR, and only productive beta chains were kept. Duplicate CDR3 protein sequences are folded into a single record with the most common DNA and genes. Here the sample has some 540,000 distinct CDR3 sequences; roughly 25% occur a single time. Approximately 3% of the sample rests with the top ten. Another study also made use of these data, one on T cells expressing NK-cell markers. As the second publication notes: 5'RACE template switching, by which a universal primer site and unique molecular identifiers were added, was used to make TCR beta cDNA libraries. Three sorted T-cell subsets (CD3+CD56+NKG2C+, CD3+CD56+NKG2C- and CD3+CD56-NKG2C+) from several donors had their TCR beta-chain repertoires profiled. Seven of the eight sequenced donors were HCMV-seropositive and one was HCMV-seronegative. In several experiments an anti-gammadeltaTCR antibody was added to restrict sorting to alphabetaTCR-expressing T cells. In over 5 donors, the dominant CD3+CD56+NKG2C+ clonotypes were among the top 10 CD8+ clonotypes and accounted for roughly 1.0-7.0% of CD8+ T cells. Those dominant clonotypes were again the most abundant among CD3+CD56-NKG2C+ cells in several donors, at about 25-60.1%. It remained unclear whether the expanded NKG2C-expressing T cell clones were specific for HCMV antigens. Randomly selected healthy volunteers, three men and five women, were used as the eight sequenced donors. HCMV-specific IgG was detected in serum with a commercial ELISA kit to determine HCMV serostatus. Ficoll density gradient centrifugation was used to isolate peripheral blood mononuclear cells from blood. CD4+ and CD8+ T cells were isolated from PBMC by magnetic immunoseparation with Miltenyi isolation kits. Priming for cDNA synthesis came from the TCR beta constant segment, and two successive PCR amplification steps followed. Illumina HiSeq 2000/2500, MiSeq or NextSeq was used to sequence libraries as 2 x 150 bp reads. MIGEC handled demultiplexing of the reads and grouping by UMI, while MiTCR was used to assemble and quantify clonotypes. To exclude erroneous sequences, only TCR cDNA sequences supported by at least two reads were retained. The tcR package was used for downstream repertoire analysis, and clonotypes were matched between fractions using CDR3 nucleotide sequence together with V segment. VDJmatch was used to annotate antigen specificity against VDJdb, with one amino acid substitution in CDR3 permitted.

Recombination linked TRBV7-3 to TRBJ2-2; the D segment cannot be called with confidence. The sample here was CD4+ T cells sorted from PBMCs, taken 11 to 12 days after vaccination. The clonotype comes from a man in his fifties who received an inactivated influenza vaccine. Donor details come from another sample of the same person, matched by shared clones. The sequence in DNA is TGTGCCAGCAGCCCCCCGAGCGGGGAGCTGTTTTTT. The encoded protein is CASSPPSGELFF.